Listed here are 28 T cell receptor beta chains from one sample, sequenced in a study of T cells after yellow fever vaccination. TCRdb redid the calling of the 5' RACE reads with MiXCR, one entry per CDR3 protein. The table includes about 350,000 distinct CDR3 sequences, 4.1% detected once. Sequenced here: PBMCs, sampled 5 days after the yellow fever booster vaccination. The receptors stem from a man younger than 35 who received the YFV17D yellow fever vaccine.

At least ten counts were recorded for this clonotype. The rearrangement uses TRBV20-1 and TRBJ2-2; 7 nucleotides align to TRBD2. After removal of 2 bases from V and 2 bases from J, the junction contained 8 bases not matched to a gene. Germline CDR1 DFQATT, CDR2 SNEGSKA (reference sequence). The CDR3 sequence is 16 residues long. CDR3 sequence reads: CSARPLAAENTGELFF. The CDR3 DNA follows: TGCAGTGCTAGACCCCTAGCGGCCGAAAACACCGGGGAGCTGTTTTTT.

This chain links TRBV6-5 with TRBJ1-6, with D perhaps TRBD1 (6 bases). Trimming shortened V by 2 bases and J by 3 bases, and 14 bases separated the two germline ends. Per the germline V gene, CDR1 is MNHEY and CDR2 is SVGAGI. This CDR3 has 17 amino acids. Here the CDR3 reads CASSYTTGTYYNSPLHF. CDR3 DNA: TGTGCCAGCAGTTACACGACAGGAACTTACTATAATTCACCCCTCCACTTT.

This clonotype was detected ten times or more. The chain uses TRBV7-3 and TRBJ2-1; 8 bases map to TRBD2. J gave up 0 bases and V 5 bases, and 3 bases lay outside the gene matches. This CDR3 region has 15 residues. Germline CDR1 SGHTA, CDR2 FQGTGA. The CDR3 DNA reads as TGTGCCAGCAGCCCCCTAGCGGGCTCCTACAATGAGCAGTTCTTC. This sequence encodes CASSPLAGSYNEQFF. Looking up the rest from reference TRBV7-3 and TRBJ2-1 gives the full variable domain: GAGVSQTPSNKVTEKGKYVELRCDPISGHTALYWYRQSLGQGPEFLIYFQGTGAADDSGLPNDRFFAVRPEGSVSTLKIQRTERGDSAVYLCASSPLAGSYNEQFFGPGTRLTVL.

This clonotype occurred a few times. The CDR3 spells CASSPQWGEEDTGELFF. DNA for the CDR3: TGTGCCAGCAGTCCTCAGTGGGGAGAAGAGGACACCGGGGAGCTGTTTTTT. The chain has TRBV9 and TRBJ2-2, with D tentatively TRBD2 (5 bases). The germline gives CDR1 SGDLS, CDR2 YYNGEE. V lost 5 bases and J 3 bases, leaving 20 bases between the germline ends. The CDR3 spans 17 residues.

This clonotype has a count of ten or more. The chain links TRBV4-1 to TRBJ1-5, with D perhaps matching TRBD1 (5 bases). This CDR3 region has 15 residues. CDR1 is MGHRA and CDR2 is YSYEKL in the germline V gene. V was shortened by 1 base and J by 3 bases, with 10 bases between the two germline ends. CDR3 in DNA: TGCGCCAGCAGCCAAGCTGACAGTTACAATCAGCCCCAGCATTTT. This encodes CASSQADSYNQPQHF.

Only a few counts were recorded for this clonotype. The rearrangement links TRBV20-1 to TRBJ1-5; D gene unclear. CDR1 DFQATT and CDR2 SNEGSKA come from the germline V gene (reference sequence). This CDR3 region has 15 residues. Trimming cost V 1 base and J 0 bases, with 10 bases left between them. CDR3: CSARARGNSNQPQHF. For the CDR3, the DNA is TGCAGTGCTAGAGCACGAGGGAATAGCAATCAGCCCCAGCATTTT.

Ten or more counts support this clonotype. The chain combines TRBV18 with TRBJ2-3; 12 bases are shared with TRBD1. This CDR3 is built from 16 residues. Germline CDR1 is KGHSH and CDR2 is LQKENI. J gave up 4 bases and V 5 bases, and 7 bases lay outside the gene matches. The DNA for the CDR3 is TGTGCCAGCTCATCGACCGGGACAGGGGGCCCAGATACGCAGTATTTT. Translating gives CASSSTGTGGPDTQYF.

This clonotype was counted a few times. This rearrangement joins TRBV7-2 to TRBJ2-3; 8 nucleotides match TRBD2. The CDR3 loop spans 16 amino acids. V gave up 3 bases and J gave up 7 bases; unmatched junction bases: 12. Germline CDR1 SGHTA, CDR2 FQGNSA. This chain's CDR3 is CASSFGGEQGKNTQYF. The CDR3 DNA follows: TGTGCCAGCAGCTTCGGGGGGGAGCAGGGAAAGAATACGCAGTATTTT.

The J gene is TRBJ1-2, the V gene TRBV29-1; TRBD1 might be the D (6 bases). Germline lookup yields CDR1 SQVTM and CDR2 ANQGSEA. Deletions cut 3 bases from V and 5 bases from J, with 13 bases between. The CDR3 sequence is 13 residues long. In DNA, the CDR3 is TGCAGCGTTGATTCAGGGGAGGGGTATGGCTACACCTTC. Its translation: CSVDSGEGYGYTF.

The chain recombines TRBV5-1 with TRBJ2-1; D possibly corresponds to TRBD2 (7 bases). The CDR3 runs to 15 residues. Trimming cost V 2 bases and J 5 bases, with 14 bases left between them. From germline, CDR1 is SGHRS and CDR2 YFSETQ. Written as DNA, the CDR3 is TGCGCCAGCAGCTTCGCGGGGGCAGCAAACAATGAGCAGTTCTTC. The encoded protein is CASSFAGAANNEQFF.

In its sample, this clonotype was seen many times. The chain uses TRBV5-1 and TRBJ2-5; D assignment may be TRBD1 or TRBD2 (6 bases each). Germline V gene sequence: CDR1 SGHRS, CDR2 YFSETQ. The length of the CDR3 is 17 residues. Trimming cost V 0 bases and J 5 bases, with 20 bases left between them. Here the CDR3 DNA reads TGCGCCAGCAGCTTGGGGTCCCCAACGGGGGCTGGGGAGACCCAGTACTTC. Translating gives CASSLGSPTGAGETQYF. The variable domain in full, completed from reference TRBV5-1 and TRBJ2-5, reads KAGVTQTPRYLIKTRGQQVTLSCSPISGHRSVSWYQQTPGQGLQFLFEYFSETQRNKGNFPGRFSGRQFSNSRSEMNVSTLELGDSALYLCASSLGSPTGAGETQYFGPGTRLLVL.

The sample holds a few counts of this clonotype. The J gene is TRBJ2-1, the V gene TRBV27, with 10 bases aligning to TRBD2. Germline V gene sequence: CDR1 MNHEY, CDR2 SMNVEV (reference sequence). The CDR3 is 14 residues long. Losses at the gene ends were 8 bases for V and 8 bases for J; bases not matched to a gene: 9. The CDR3 is CASQERGGLDEQFF. In nucleotides, the CDR3 is TGTGCCAGCCAGGAGCGGGGGGGCCTGGATGAGCAGTTCTTC.

This chain connects TRBV7-2 to TRBJ1-1, with 7 bases fitting TRBD1. Germline V gene lookup returns CDR1 SGHTA and CDR2 FQGNSA. This CDR3 comprises 15 residues. Trimming removed 2 bases from V and 1 base from J; junction bases left unmatched: 4. The CDR3 loop reads CASSLWDRENTEAFF. For the CDR3, the DNA is TGTGCCAGCAGCTTATGGGACAGAGAGAACACTGAAGCTTTCTTT.

This chain uses TRBV7-3 with TRBJ2-3, with D possibly matching TRBD1 (5 bases). The CDR3 runs 15 residues. The germline gives CDR1 SGHTA, CDR2 FQGTGA. Trimming stripped 4 bases from V and 2 bases from J, with 13 bases between. The CDR3 is CASSYRSDTTDTQYF. CDR3 sequence (DNA): TGTGCCAGCAGCTACAGGTCGGACACCACAGATACGCAGTATTTT.

The chain employs TRBV19 and TRBJ2-1, with D hard to call. This CDR3 is built from 15 residues. The germline V and J ends were trimmed by 6 bases and 0 bases, with 12 bases remaining between them. Per germline, CDR1 LNHDA and CDR2 SQIVND (reference sequence). This CDR3 reads CASSSDPSSYNEQFF. The CDR3 DNA reads TGTGCCAGTAGCTCAGACCCGAGCTCCTACAATGAGCAGTTCTTC.

The sample holds many counts of this clonotype. The chain employs TRBV27 and TRBJ1-6, with a possible D match to TRBD1 (6 bases). The length of the CDR3 is 17 residues. Trimming took 5 bases from V and 0 from J, leaving 14 bases between them. CDR1 is MNHEY, CDR2 SMNVEV, per germline (reference sequence). The CDR3 is CASSQQGRGSYNSPLHF. The CDR3 DNA follows: TGTGCCAGCAGTCAACAGGGTCGGGGCTCCTATAATTCACCCCTCCACTTT.

The sample holds many counts of this clonotype. The V and J genes are TRBV5-6 and TRBJ2-3; 11 bases agree with TRBD2. The junction had 8 bases not matched to a gene; V was cut back by 3 bases and J by 5 bases. Looked up from germline, CDR1 is SGHDT and CDR2 is YYEEEE. This CDR3 spans 16 amino acids. CDR3 DNA sequence: TGTGCCAGCAGCTCGTTACTAGCGGGGGAACGAGATACGCAGTATTTT. Amino acids: CASSSLLAGERDTQYF. The whole variable domain, filled in from reference TRBV5-6 and TRBJ2-3, reads DAGVTQSPTHLIKTRGQQVTLRCSPKSGHDTVSWYQQALGQGPQFIFQYYEEEERQRGNFPDRFSGHQFPNYSSELNVNALLLGDSALYLCASSSLLAGERDTQYFGPGTRLTVL.

The chain recombines TRBV19 with TRBJ2-2; tentatively, D is TRBD1 (6 bases). This CDR3 has 15 residues. Trimming shortened V by 6 bases and J by 2 bases, and 13 bases separated the two germline ends. Germline lookup yields CDR1 LNHDA and CDR2 SQIVND (reference sequence). CDR3 region: CASSPGHFNTGELFF. CDR3 coding DNA: TGTGCCAGTAGCCCGGGACACTTCAACACCGGGGAGCTGTTTTTT. The complete variable domain, with remaining parts taken from reference TRBV19 and TRBJ2-2, reads DGGITQSPKYLFRKEGQNVTLSCEQNLNHDAMYWYRQDPGQGLRLIYYSQIVNDFQKGDIAEGYSVSREKKESFPLTVTSAQKNPTAFYLCASSPGHFNTGELFFGEGSRLTVL.

This clonotype was observed a handful of times. The CDR3: CASSLAREYNEQFF. CDR3 nucleotide sequence: TGTGCCAGCAGTTTAGCGCGAGAGTACAATGAGCAGTTCTTC. The genes are TRBV12-3 or TRBV12-4 and TRBJ2-1, with unresolved D. The CDR3 length is 14 residues. Trimming removed 0 bases at V and 4 bases at J, with 7 bases between.

This clonotype was recorded at least ten times. J is TRBJ1-6 and V is TRBV11-2; D unresolved. The V gene lost 4 bases and the J gene lost 7 bases, with 17 bases spanning the gap. CDR1 and CDR2 from the germline V gene are SGHAT and FQNNGV. CDR3 size: 16 residues. CDR3 DNA sequence: TGTGCCAGCAGCTCCAGATGGACGGAGAGGAATTCACCCCTCCACTTT. This encodes CASSSRWTERNSPLHF.

This clonotype has a handful of counts. The CDR3 DNA reads as TGCAGTGCTAGAGGGACTAGCGGGGACACAGATACGCAGTATTTT. Translating gives CSARGTSGDTDTQYF. J is TRBJ2-3 and V is TRBV20-1; TRBD2 agrees at 12 bases. CDR1 is DFQATT and CDR2 is SNEGSKA in the germline V gene (reference sequence). V dropped 1 base and J dropped 2; count of bases not matched to a gene: 1. The CDR3 contains 15 residues.

In its sample, this clonotype was seen a few times. This CDR3 reads CSVERSDRGAYEQYF. The CDR3 nucleotides are TGCAGCGTTGAGAGATCCGACAGGGGTGCCTACGAGCAGTACTTC. The chain recombines TRBV29-1 with TRBJ2-7; 8 bases are a match to TRBD1. This CDR3 is built from 15 residues. V trimming: 3 bases; J trimming: 2 bases; junction bases outside the gene matches: 9. Germline values: CDR1 SQVTM, CDR2 ANQGSEA.

This clonotype showed up many times. The chain has TRBV29-1 and TRBJ2-2; D is ambiguous. This CDR3 comprises 13 residues. Germline lookup yields CDR1 SQVTM and CDR2 ANQGSEA. The germline V and J ends were trimmed by 3 bases and 4 bases, with 9 bases remaining between them. The CDR3 nucleotides are TGCAGCGTTGACGGCCTAGGCACCGGGGAGCTGTTTTTT. Translating it yields CSVDGLGTGELFF.

The chain couples TRBV4-2 to TRBJ2-2, with 9 bases identical to TRBD2. CDR1 is LGHNA and CDR2 is YNFKEQ in the germline V gene. The length of the CDR3 is 18 residues. V was clipped by 5 bases and J by 0 bases; unmatched bases: 10. The CDR3 protein is CASSSRERGATNTGELFF. Written as DNA, the CDR3 is TGTGCCAGCAGCTCCAGGGAGCGGGGGGCAACGAACACCGGGGAGCTGTTTTTT.

The chain carries TRBV12-3 or TRBV12-4 and TRBJ1-5, with TRBD1 as a possible D gene (5 bases). The CDR3 has 16 amino acids. The germline V and J ends were trimmed by 5 bases and 2 bases, with 16 bases remaining between them. The DNA of the CDR3 is TGTGCCAGCAGTCCCACTGCGGGGCCAGGCAATCAGCCCCAGCATTTT. Translation: CASSPTAGPGNQPQHF.

This clonotype was found a few times. The CDR3 bases are TGTGCCAGCAGCTATGACAGGGGGCCTCAGCCCCAGCATTTT. As protein: CASSYDRGPQPQHF. The chain recombines TRBV7-2 with TRBJ1-5, with TRBD1 identical over 10 bases. V trimming: 4 bases; J trimming: 6 bases; junction bases outside the gene matches: 3. This CDR3 is built from 14 residues. Germline CDR1 is SGHTA and CDR2 is FQGNSA.

J is TRBJ1-5 and V is TRBV19; 7 bases match TRBD1. V trimming: 8 bases; J trimming: 7 bases; junction bases outside the gene matches: 14. This CDR3 has 15 amino acids. CDR1 LNHDA and CDR2 SQIVND come from the germline V gene (reference sequence). Here the CDR3 DNA reads TGTGCCAGTTCAGCGACAGGGTCGGGTGAACAGCCCCAGCATTTT. Amino acids: CASSATGSGEQPQHF.

This clonotype was found a few times. This chain links TRBV10-2 with TRBJ2-3; D possibly corresponds to TRBD1 (6 bases). Trimming shortened V by 9 bases and J by 4 bases, and 23 bases separated the two germline ends. The CDR3 runs to 16 residues. Germline V gene sequence: CDR1 WSHSY, CDR2 SAAADI. The chain's CDR3 is CARRTGHFAPADTQYF. In nucleotides, the CDR3 is TGCGCCAGACGGACGGGACACTTCGCCCCTGCAGATACGCAGTATTTT.